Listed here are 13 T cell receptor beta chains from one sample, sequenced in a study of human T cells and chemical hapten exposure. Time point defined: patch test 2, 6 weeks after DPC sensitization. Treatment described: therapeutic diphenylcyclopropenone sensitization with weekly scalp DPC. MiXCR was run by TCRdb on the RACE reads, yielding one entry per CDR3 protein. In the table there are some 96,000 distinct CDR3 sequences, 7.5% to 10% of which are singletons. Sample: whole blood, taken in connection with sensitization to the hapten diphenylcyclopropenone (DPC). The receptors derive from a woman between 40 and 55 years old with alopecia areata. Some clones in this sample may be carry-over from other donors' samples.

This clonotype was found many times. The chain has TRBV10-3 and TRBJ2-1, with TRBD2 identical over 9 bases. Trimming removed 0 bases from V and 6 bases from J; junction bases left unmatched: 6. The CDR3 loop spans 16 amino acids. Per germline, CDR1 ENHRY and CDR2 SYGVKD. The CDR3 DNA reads TGTGCCATCAGTGAGTCCTCTAGCGGGGCTACCAATGAGCAGTTCTTC. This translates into CAISESSSGATNEQFF.

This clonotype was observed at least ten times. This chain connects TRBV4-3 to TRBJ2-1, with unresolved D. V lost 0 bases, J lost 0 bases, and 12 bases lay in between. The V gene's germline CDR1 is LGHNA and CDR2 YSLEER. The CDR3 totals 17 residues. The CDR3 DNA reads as TGCGCCAGCAGCCAAGAATCGCTACGTTTCTCCTACAATGAGCAGTTCTTC. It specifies CASSQESLRFSYNEQFF.

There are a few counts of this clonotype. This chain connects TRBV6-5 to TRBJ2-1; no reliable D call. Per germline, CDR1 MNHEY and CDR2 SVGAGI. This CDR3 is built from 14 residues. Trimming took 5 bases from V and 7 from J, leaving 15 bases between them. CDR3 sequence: CASSADVAGNEQFF. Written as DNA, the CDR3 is TGTGCCAGCAGTGCGGACGTGGCTGGGAATGAGCAGTTCTTC.

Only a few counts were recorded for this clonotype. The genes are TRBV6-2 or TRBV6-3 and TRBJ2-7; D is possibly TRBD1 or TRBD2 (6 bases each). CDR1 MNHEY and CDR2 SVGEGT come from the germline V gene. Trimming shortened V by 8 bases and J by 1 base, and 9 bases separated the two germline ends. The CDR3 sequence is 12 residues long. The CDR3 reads CASQGTSYEQYF. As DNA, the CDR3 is TGTGCCAGCCAGGGGACTTCCTACGAGCAGTACTTC.

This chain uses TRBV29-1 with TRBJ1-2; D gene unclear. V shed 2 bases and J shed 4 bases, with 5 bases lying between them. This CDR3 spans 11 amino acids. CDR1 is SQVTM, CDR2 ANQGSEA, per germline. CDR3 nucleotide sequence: TGCAGCGTTGAACGGGGCTATGGCTACACCTTC. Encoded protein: CSVERGYGYTF.

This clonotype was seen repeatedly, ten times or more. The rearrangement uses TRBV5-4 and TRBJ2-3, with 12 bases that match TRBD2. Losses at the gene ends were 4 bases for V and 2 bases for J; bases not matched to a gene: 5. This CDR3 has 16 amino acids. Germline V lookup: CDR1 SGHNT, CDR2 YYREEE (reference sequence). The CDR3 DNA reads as TGTGCCAGCAGCCCAGGACTAGCGGGGACCACAGATACGCAGTATTTT. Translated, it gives CASSPGLAGTTDTQYF. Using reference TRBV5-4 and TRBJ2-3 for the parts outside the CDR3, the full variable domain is ETGVTQSPTHLIKTRGQQVTLRCSSQSGHNTVSWYQQALGQGPQFIFQYYREEENGRGNFPPRFSGLQFPNYSSELNVNALELDDSALYLCASSPGLAGTTDTQYFGPGTRLTVL.

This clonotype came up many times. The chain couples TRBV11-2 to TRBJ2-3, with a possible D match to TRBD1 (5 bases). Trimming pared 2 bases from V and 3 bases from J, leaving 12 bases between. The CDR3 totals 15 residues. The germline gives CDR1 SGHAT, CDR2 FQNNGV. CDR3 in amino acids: CASSLSPGLTDTQYF. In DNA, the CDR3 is TGTGCCAGCAGCTTATCTCCAGGGCTGACAGATACGCAGTATTTT.

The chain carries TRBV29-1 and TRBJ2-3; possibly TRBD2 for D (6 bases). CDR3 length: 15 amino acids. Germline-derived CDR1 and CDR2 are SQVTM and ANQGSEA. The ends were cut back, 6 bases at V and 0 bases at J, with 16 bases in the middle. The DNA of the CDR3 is TGCAGCGTACTCGGGACTCTCTATAGCACAGATACGCAGTATTTT. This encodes CSVLGTLYSTDTQYF.

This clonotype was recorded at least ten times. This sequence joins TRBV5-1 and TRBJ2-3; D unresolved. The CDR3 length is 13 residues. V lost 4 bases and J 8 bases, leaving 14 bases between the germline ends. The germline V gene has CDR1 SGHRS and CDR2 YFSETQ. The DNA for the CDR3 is TGCGCCAGCAGCCCTGAACTTCATACTACGCAGTATTTT. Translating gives CASSPELHTTQYF. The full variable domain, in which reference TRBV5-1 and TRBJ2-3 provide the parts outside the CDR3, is KAGVTQTPRYLIKTRGQQVTLSCSPISGHRSVSWYQQTPGQGLQFLFEYFSETQRNKGNFPGRFSGRQFSNSRSEMNVSTLELGDSALYLCASSPELHTTQYFGPGTRLTVL.

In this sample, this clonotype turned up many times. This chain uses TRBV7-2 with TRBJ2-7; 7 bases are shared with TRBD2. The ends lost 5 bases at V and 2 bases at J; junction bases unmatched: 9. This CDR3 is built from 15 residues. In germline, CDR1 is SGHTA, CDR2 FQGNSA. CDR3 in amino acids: CASSLSRGGPYEQYF. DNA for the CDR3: TGTGCCAGCAGCCTCTCTAGGGGAGGGCCCTACGAGCAGTACTTC. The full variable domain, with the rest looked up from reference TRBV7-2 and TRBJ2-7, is GAGVSQSPSNKVTEKGKDVELRCDPISGHTALYWYRQSLGQGLEFLIYFQGNSAPDKSGLPSDRFSAERTGGSVSTLTIQRTQQEDSAVYLCASSLSRGGPYEQYFGPGTRLTVT.

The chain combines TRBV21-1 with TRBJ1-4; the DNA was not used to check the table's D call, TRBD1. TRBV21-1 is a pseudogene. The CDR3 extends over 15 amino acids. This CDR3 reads CASSKVGTGKEKLFF. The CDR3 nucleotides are TGTGCCAGCAGCAAAGTCGGGACAGGGAAGGAAAAACTGTTTTTT.

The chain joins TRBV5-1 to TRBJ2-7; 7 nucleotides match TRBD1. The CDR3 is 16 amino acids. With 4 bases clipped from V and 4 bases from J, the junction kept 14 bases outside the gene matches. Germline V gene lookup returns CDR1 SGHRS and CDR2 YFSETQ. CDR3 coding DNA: TGCGCCAGCAGCCTGGGATCCGGGACAGTACCTTACGAGCAGTACTTC. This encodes CASSLGSGTVPYEQYF.

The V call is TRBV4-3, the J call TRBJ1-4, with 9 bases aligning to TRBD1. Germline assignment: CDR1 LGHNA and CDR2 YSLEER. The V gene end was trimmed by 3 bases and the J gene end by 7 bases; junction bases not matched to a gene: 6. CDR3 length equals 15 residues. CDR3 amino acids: CASSQGTGQTEKLFF. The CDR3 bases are TGCGCCAGCAGCCAGGGGACAGGGCAGACTGAAAAACTGTTTTTT.